This TCR beta chain was identified during a study of T cells after yellow fever vaccination. At the level of the study: Each low-cell-number fraction was prepared by means of SMART-Seq v4 Ultra Low Input. Whole-study results and caveats: Post-booster reappearance was seen for most primary-vaccination clones (roughly 97% CD4, about 90% CD8). Contaminating bulk clonotypes could be abundant in FACS-sorted repertoires.

This clonotype was found many times. Its specificity is not known. Germline values: CDR1 SGHKS, CDR2 YYEKEE (reference sequence). Trimming left V 1 base short and J 3 bases short, with 13 bases between. The CDR3 length is 15 residues. As TCR cDNA was made by 5'RACE template switching, a universal primer site and UMIs were added. MiXCR, run by TCRdb on the 5' RACE reads, gives a single entry per CDR3 protein. The table records roughly 240,000 distinct CDR3 sequences, 6% to 8% of them present only once. The chain carries TRBV5-5 and TRBJ1-2; the D is unclear. The input for sequencing was CD4+ T cells sorted from PBMCs, taken on the day of the yellow fever booster vaccination. This clonotype was obtained from a man aged 30-40 years who received the YFV17D yellow fever vaccine. CDR3 nucleotides: TGTGCCAGCAGCTTGCTGTGGACGACGGACTATGGCTACACCTTC. This translates into CASSLLWTTDYGYTF.